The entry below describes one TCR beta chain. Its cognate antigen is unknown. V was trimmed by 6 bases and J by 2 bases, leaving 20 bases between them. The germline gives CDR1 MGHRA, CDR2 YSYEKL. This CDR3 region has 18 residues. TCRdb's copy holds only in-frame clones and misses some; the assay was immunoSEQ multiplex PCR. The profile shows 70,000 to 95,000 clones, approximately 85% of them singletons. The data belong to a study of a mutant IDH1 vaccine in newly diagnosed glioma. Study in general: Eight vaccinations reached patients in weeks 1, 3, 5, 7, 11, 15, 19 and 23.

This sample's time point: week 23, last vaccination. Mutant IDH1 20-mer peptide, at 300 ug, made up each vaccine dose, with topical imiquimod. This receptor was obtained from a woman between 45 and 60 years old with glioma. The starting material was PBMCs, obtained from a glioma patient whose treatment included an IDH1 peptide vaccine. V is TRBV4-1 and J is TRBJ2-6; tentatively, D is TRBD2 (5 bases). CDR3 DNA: TGCGCCAGCAGACCTGGACTCGCCTATGGTGCTGGGGCCAACGTCCTGACTTTC. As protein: CASRPGLAYGAGANVLTF.